The source of this T cell receptor beta chain is a study of preoperative IRX-2 immunotherapy in early breast cancer. Treatment given: preoperative locoregional IRX-2 cytokine immunotherapy. Patients received preoperative, locoregional IRX-2 cytokine immunotherapy in a phase Ib study. This CDR3 comprises 15 residues. The germline V gene encodes CDR1 MNHGY and CDR2 SAAAGT. Trimming shortened V by 2 bases and J by 0 bases, and 11 bases separated the two germline ends. Here immunoSEQ multiplex PCR was the method, and the copy in TCRdb shows in-frame clones only, minus some. The data contain roughly 99,000 clones, about nine tenths of them singletons.

The origin of this receptor is a human donor with breast cancer. Sequenced material: tumor tissue, taken after IRX-2 immunotherapy. This sequence joins TRBV6-8 and TRBJ2-7; D possibly matches TRBD1 or TRBD2 (5 bases each). The DNA for the CDR3 is TGTGCCAGCAGTTACGGGGGAGTCAGCTCCTACGAGCAGTACTTC. It yields the protein CASSYGGVSSYEQYF.